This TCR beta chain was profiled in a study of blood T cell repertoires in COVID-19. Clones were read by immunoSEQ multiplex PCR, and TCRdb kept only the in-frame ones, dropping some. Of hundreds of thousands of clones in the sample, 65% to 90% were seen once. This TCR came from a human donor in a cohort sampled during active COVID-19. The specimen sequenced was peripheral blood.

The CDR3 DNA follows: TGTGCCAGCAGCAATGGACAGGGGGCGACCTATGGCTACACCTTC. This encodes CASSNGQGATYGYTF. The J gene is TRBJ1-2, the V gene TRBV7-2; 11 nucleotides line up with TRBD1. Losses at the gene ends were 5 bases for V and 4 bases for J; bases not matched to a gene: 6. The germline CDR1 and CDR2 sequences are SGHTA and FQGNSA. The CDR3 has 15 amino acids.